This T cell receptor (beta chain) was observed in a study of shared clonotypes between healthy human individuals (TCRdb year 2020). In terms of the full investigation: The cohort included a few men and a couple of women between 18 and 49 years of age. Leukapheresis yielded between about 0.85 and 9.5 billion PBMCs per donor. For each donor, CD4 naive and CD4 memory were each run on three plates, CD8 naive on two plates, and CD8 memory on one plate. To estimate repertoire size and how much clonotype sharing occurs between individuals, the study deeply sequenced the blood TCR repertoires of several healthy adults. To increase sequencing depth and limit assay-specific biases, different laboratories used diverse techniques to prepare libraries and sequence TCR repertoires. Overall study outcomes, separate from this receptor: Sampling was restricted to blood, and TCR repertoires in tissue are likely to differ from TCR repertoires in blood. When a handful of donors were compared, the shared fraction of clonotypes was 5% to 6.5% for naive CD4, 3% to 4% for naive CD8, 2.3% for memory CD4, and around 0.4% for memory CD8. Even with the large sequencing depth, rarefaction of the sorted-subset datasets indicated that sequencing was incomplete. Naive subsets generally had larger estimated clonotype richness than memory subsets. Clonotypes shared by all four sorted-subset donors showed higher generation probabilities than non-shared clonotypes. Pairwise subsampling led to the expectation that sequencing depth would affect the degree of clonotype sharing among donors. Because the study included only a small number of donors, the genetic and exposure-history diversity represented was limited.

Based on the germline V gene (reference sequence), the CDR1 and CDR2 sequences are LNHNV and YYDKDF. The CDR3 sequence holds 15 residues, the cysteine and phenylalanine included. CDR3 DNA is the only sequence kept; it has 45 bases, read in frame from the first base. Cut back by 1 base and 4 bases, the V and J ends lie 13 bases apart. Using the deep immunoSEQ assay, TCR CDR3 regions were amplified from genomic DNA by multiplex PCR. Extracted genomic DNA from each cell subset was spread evenly across all wells of several immunoSEQ 96-well plates, with each plate serving as a replicate. For sorted subsets, approximately 200 ng of genomic DNA, equivalent to some 33,000 T cell genomes, went into each replicate PCR. The purified libraries were quantified using a Qubit 3.0 fluorometer, sized with a Bioanalyzer 2100, and then quantified again using the KAPA Library Quantification kit. Each immunoSEQ 96-well plate was sequenced on its own single-read 150-cycle Illumina NextSeq 550 flow cell. In the paper's pipeline: The immunoSEQ output contained only junctional sequences without quality scores, so filtering could not match that applied to full-length reads. Sequences were annotated with PyIR, a Python wrapper for IgBLAST v1.9, using IMGT germline references to assign V/J genes and CDR3. Reads were removed for weak V/J assignments (E-value above 1e-6), missing CDR3, stop codons, out-of-frame junctions, or ambiguous translated residues. V3J clonotypes were defined as sequences sharing an identical inferred V gene, J gene, and CDR3 amino acid sequence. To compute the percentage overlap between repertoires, the number of shared unique clonotypes was divided by the size of the smaller repertoire. Three approaches were used to assess repertoire richness: RTK rarefaction, the Chao1 estimator, and Recon v2.1 estimates of unobserved clonotypes. OLGA was used to compute generation probabilities for all TCRbeta clonotypes that the gDNA method yielded from a few donors. Held by TCRdb, this immuneACCESS table contains in-frame sequences only and omits some clones. Under half of the omission traces to an unresolved V gene where checked; the cause of the rest is unknown. The V and J calls and clone size were taken over from that table, and D and trimming were inferred from the DNA. Present in this sample are 2 million to 3 million clones, 93% of which were seen just once. The ten top clones hold 0.36% of the sample.

As for this clone: Its antigen is unknown. Qualities for individual bases were not recorded, and no much larger clone is one base off.

Donors were healthy HIV-negative adults with no recently reported acute infections or vaccinations. Every donor was a Caucasian adult residing in Nashville, Tennessee, USA. CD4+ T cells were enriched through magnetic negative selection, after which naive cells were positively selected on CD45RA and the remaining negative fraction served as the memory subset. Blood was obtained by leukapheresis, after which PBMCs were separated by Ficoll-Histopaque density gradient centrifugation and cryopreserved in liquid nitrogen vapor phase. Analytical flow cytometry was used to check the purity and quantity of every magnetically sorted T cell population. Genomic DNA was isolated from each sorted fraction and quantified by UV absorbance on a Nanodrop 2000c.

The TCR originated in a man younger than 30 in good health. Some clones in this sample may be carry-over from other donors' samples. Source material: naive CD4+ T cells from PBMCs. The label giving this sample's cell subset or site can be read as: CD45RA+ positively selected. The V gene is TRBV15 and the J gene is TRBJ1-1; tentative D gene TRBD1, with 5 bases matching. CDR3 loop: CATSRVGGIGTEAFF. Read as DNA, the sequence is TGTGCCACCAGCAGAGTGGGGGGGATAGGCACTGAAGCTTTCTTT.